This TCR beta chain was obtained from a study of cytomegalovirus exposure and HLA in healthy donors. General study results and limits: The likely origin of a cluster of highly shared sequence variants was a sequencing artifact. Association with HLA alleles at 0.05 false discovery rate was found for around 17,000 TCR beta sequences in a later analysis.

This clone was picked up a small number of times. Antigen: not known. The CDR3 runs 13 residues. V dropped 8 bases and J dropped 4 bases, with 14 bases sitting between them. Germline V gene lookup returns CDR1 SGHVS and CDR2 FNYEAQ. It was with 60 Vbeta and 13 Jbeta primers that the PCR ran. The assay was immunoSEQ multiplex PCR, and TCRdb's table has in-frame clones only and misses some. The sample lists approximately 110,000 clones; 80% to 85% were seen once. Despite likely unrecorded immune exposures, the donors were nominally healthy at the time of sampling. The sample taken for sequencing was PBMCs. The genes are TRBV7-6 and TRBJ1-1; D is unclear. This sequence was found in a man in his thirties or forties in good health and CMV-seropositive. Here the CDR3 reads CASPPAGSTEAFF. The CDR3 region has the DNA TGTGCCAGCCCCCCGGCGGGGAGCACTGAAGCTTTCTTT.